This TCR beta chain was retrieved from a study of shared clonotypes between healthy human individuals. Notes on this clone: Antigen unknown.

Sequencing used immunoSEQ multiplex PCR; TCRdb keeps in-frame clones, though not all of them. The data contain some 2,100,000 clones, approximately 96% of them seen just once; the ten biggest clones take up 0.1% to 0.15%. This CDR3 spans 20 amino acids. Germline V gives CDR1 SGDLS, CDR2 YYNGEE. The V gene lost 0 bases and the J gene lost 2 bases, with 27 bases spanning the gap. Whole-study findings and limits: Some clonotypes were shared by all four sorted-subset donors, while others were not shared. The non-shared ones had lower generation probabilities than the shared ones.

The donors, healthy adults who were HIV-negative, had experienced no recent acute infections or vaccinations. The sample comprised naive CD4+ T cells sorted from blood. The subset is: CD45RA+ positively selected. The chain combines TRBV9 with TRBJ2-7, with D possibly being TRBD2 (6 bases). This clonotype originated in a man in his late teens or twenties in good health. The DNA of the CDR3 is TGTGCCAGCAGCGTAGGGGGAGATAGTAGCGGACACCGTAAAACCTACGAGCAGTACTTC. Translating gives CASSVGGDSSGHRKTYEQYF.